Shown below are 10 T cell receptor beta chains from a single sample sequenced in a study of graft-versus-host responses after intestinal transplantation (dated by TCRdb to 2020 to 2022). The library was built by means of the immunoSEQ multiplex PCR assay. Imported from immuneACCESS, the table was reduced by TCRdb to in-frame sequences with V and J called. These copies leave out some clones; in studies compared against another copy, an unresolved V gene accounts for under half, and the cause of the remainder is not known. Present in this sample are about 70,000 clones, less than 95% of which were seen just once. The ten largest clones represent roughly 1.3% of the sample. No antigen is known for these receptors. According to the study, the label for this sample's time point signals: cells obtained before transplantation from donor or recipient. Sample: unstimulated CD8+ T cells sorted from spleen or lymph node cells, taken before intestinal transplant. These receptors came from a human donor who received an intestinal transplant.

This clone was detected only once. The V call is TRBV7-8, the J call TRBJ1-1, with a weak D call TRBD1 (5 bases). Germline CDR1 is SGHVS and CDR2 is FQNEAQ. V dropped 2 bases and J dropped 8 bases, with 9 bases sitting between them. The CDR3 sequence is 12 residues long. The CDR3: CASSLSTDEAFF. The CDR3 coding sequence is TGTGCCAGCAGCTTATCGACAGACGAAGCTTTCTTT.

This chain joins TRBV6-1 and TRBJ2-7; D perhaps matches TRBD1 (6 bases). The V end lost 11 bases, the J end lost 2 bases, and 16 bases lay between the germline ends. Looked up from germline, CDR1 is MNHNS and CDR2 is SASEGT. The CDR3 has 13 residues. CDR3 DNA sequence: TGTGCCCCCGGTGGGGGCGGCCCCTACGAGCAGTACTTC. It specifies CAPGGGGPYEQYF.

This chain connects TRBV15 to TRBJ2-2, with TRBD2 as a possible D gene (7 bases). V was pared by 0 bases and J by 4 bases, with 15 bases between. Looked up from germline, CDR1 is LNHNV and CDR2 is YYDKDF (reference sequence). CDR3 length equals 17 residues. In nucleotides, the CDR3 is TGTGCCACCAGCAGAGATCTGGGGGGGCCTGTCACCGGGGAGCTGTTTTTT. This encodes CATSRDLGGPVTGELFF.

The chain joins TRBV5-6 to TRBJ1-1; D is unresolved. Germline loops: CDR1 SGHDT, CDR2 YYEEEE. Trimming left V 3 bases short and J 0 bases short, with 6 bases between. This CDR3 contains 13 residues. CDR3 DNA sequence: TGTGCCAGCAGCTATTCGGTGAACACTGAAGCTTTCTTT. Residues: CASSYSVNTEAFF. The variable domain in full, with the rest retrieved from reference TRBV5-6 and TRBJ1-1, is DAGVTQSPTHLIKTRGQQVTLRCSPKSGHDTVSWYQQALGQGPQFIFQYYEEEERQRGNFPDRFSGHQFPNYSSELNVNALLLGDSALYLCASSYSVNTEAFFGQGTRLTVV.

This rearrangement joins TRBV5-5 to TRBJ2-2, with 7 bases matching TRBD1. The germline gives CDR1 SGHKS, CDR2 YYEKEE (reference sequence). The CDR3 is 13 residues long. The J segment lost 5 bases and the V segment lost 5 bases, leaving 3 bases of the junction unmatched. The CDR3 nucleotides are TGTGCCAGCAGTTCAGGGGGTACCGGGGAGCTGTTTTTT. This sequence encodes CASSSGGTGELFF.

The J gene is TRBJ2-7, the V gene TRBV29-1; 7 bases are shared with TRBD1. V lost 1 base to trimming and J lost 3 bases; unmatched junction nucleotides: 0. The CDR3 is 12 residues long. Germline CDR1 reads SQVTM; CDR2 reads ANQGSEA. The CDR3 protein is CSVEGQGYEQYF. The CDR3 region has the DNA TGCAGCGTTGAAGGACAGGGCTACGAGCAGTACTTC.

The chain uses TRBV4-1 and TRBJ1-4; a possible D gene is TRBD1 (5 bases). The CDR3 has 15 amino acids. Germline-derived CDR1 and CDR2 are MGHRA and YSYEKL. The V end lost 3 bases, the J end lost 7 bases, and 15 bases lay between the germline ends. CDR3: CASSQVGGRGEKLFF. For the CDR3, the DNA is TGCGCCAGCAGCCAGGTTGGGGGGAGGGGTGAAAAACTGTTTTTT.

This clone was observed once. This sequence joins TRBV7-9 and TRBJ1-1; D ambiguous. Germline values: CDR1 SEHNR, CDR2 FQNEAQ (reference sequence). V was cut by 3 bases and J by 5 bases, with 13 bases left in between. This CDR3 contains 14 residues. The CDR3 loop reads CASSFGARWTEAFF. In DNA, the CDR3 is TGTGCCAGCAGCTTTGGAGCCCGGTGGACTGAAGCTTTCTTT.

This chain joins TRBV6-6 and TRBJ2-7, with TRBD1 matching 9 bases. The CDR3 extends over 14 amino acids. Germline V CDR1 and CDR2: MNHNY, SVGAGI (reference sequence). V shed 4 bases and J 4 bases; nucleotides not matched to a gene: 5. This chain's CDR3 is CASSSGGQGYEQYF. DNA of the CDR3: TGTGCCAGCAGTTCCGGAGGACAGGGGTACGAGCAGTACTTC.

V is TRBV5-6 and J is TRBJ2-5; maybe TRBD2 (6 bases). The CDR3 length is 11 residues. Germline assignment: CDR1 SGHDT and CDR2 YYEEEE. Trimming left V 7 bases short and J 5 bases short, with 9 bases between. Written as DNA, the CDR3 is TGTGCCAGCGGGACTTGGGAGACCCAGTACTTC. This codes for CASGTWETQYF.